Below, 16 T cell receptor beta chains from the same sample are listed, as sequenced in a study of spatial heterogeneity in lung cancer (dated by TCRdb to between 2018 and 2021). Library method: 5' RACE. The sequencer was a NextSeq 500. TCRdb cleaned the public reads at Q25 with fastp, built clones with MiXCR and kept in-frame beta chains. One record per CDR3 amino acid sequence lists the most common genes and DNA. The table for this sample lists 1,500 to 2,000 distinct CDR3 sequences; approximately 5% of them were counted only once. The top ten constitute more than 20% of the sample. General conclusions and limits of the study: A correlation was observed between the number of expanded intratumoral alpha and beta TCRs and the tumor nonsynonymous mutation count.

No antigens are known for them. The time point label of this sample denotes: sample taken at primary tumor resection. The sequenced sample was lung tumor tissue, obtained at surgery. These receptors were obtained from a male donor with early-stage non-small cell lung cancer.

This clonotype rates as medium-sized. This chain uses TRBV4-1 with TRBJ2-2, with 10 positions matching TRBD1. This CDR3 comprises 16 residues. Germline V gives CDR1 MGHRA, CDR2 YSYEKL. Trimming took 2 bases from V and 5 from J; bases not matched to a gene: 5. The CDR3 DNA is TGCGCCAGCAGCCAATCGACAGGGGGCGAGACCGGGGAGCTGTTTTTT. This translates into CASSQSTGGETGELFF.

This clonotype was recorded at least ten times. The chain has TRBV7-2 and TRBJ2-1; TRBD1 is a possible D gene (6 bases). CDR1 is SGHTA, CDR2 FQGNSA, per germline. Trimming pared 5 bases from V and 7 bases from J, leaving 9 bases between. The CDR3 runs to 12 residues. The CDR3 bases are TGTGCCAGCAGCGCCCAGGGGAATGAGCAGTTCTTC. Translated: CASSAQGNEQFF. Drawing the rest from reference TRBV7-2 and TRBJ2-1, the complete variable domain is GAGVSQSPSNKVTEKGKDVELRCDPISGHTALYWYRQSLGQGLEFLIYFQGNSAPDKSGLPSDRFSAERTGGSVSTLTIQRTQQEDSAVYLCASSAQGNEQFFGPGTRLTVL.

CDR3: CASSSDYTPSPDRVNTEAFF. In DNA, the CDR3 is TGTGCCAGCAGCTCTGACTACACTCCCAGCCCGGACAGGGTGAACACTGAAGCTTTCTTT. This chain uses TRBV7-4 with TRBJ1-1; 8 nucleotides line up with TRBD1. The CDR3 covers 20 residues. Germline trimming cut 4 bases from V and 0 bases from J; bases unmatched to any gene: 19. Germline assignment: CDR1 SGHVT and CDR2 SQSDAQ.

The rearrangement links TRBV28 to TRBJ2-5; D gene ambiguous. V lost 5 bases to trimming and J lost 7 bases, with 14 bases between them. This CDR3 is built from 13 residues. Germline V gene lookup returns CDR1 MDHEN and CDR2 SYDVKM. This chain's CDR3 is CASSPTRPGTQYF. DNA for the CDR3: TGTGCCAGCAGTCCCACCAGACCTGGGACCCAGTACTTC.

This clonotype ranks as medium-sized (0.01 to 0.1%). This chain uses TRBV13 with TRBJ2-3; D could derive from TRBD1 or TRBD2 (5 bases each). The germline V and J ends were trimmed by 4 bases and 6 bases, with 17 bases remaining between them. The germline CDR1 and CDR2 sequences are PRHDT and FYEKMQ (reference sequence). The CDR3 sequence is 15 residues long. In DNA form, the CDR3 reads TGTGCCAGCAGCTCCCTAGTCTGGGGCGGGGATACGCAGTATTTT. It specifies CASSSLVWGGDTQYF. Full variable domain (missing parts from reference TRBV13 and TRBJ2-3): AAGVIQSPRHLIKEKRETATLKCYPIPRHDTVYWYQQGPGQDPQFLISFYEKMQSDKGSIPDRFSAQQFSDYHSELNMSSLELGDSALYFCASSSLVWGGDTQYFGPGTRLTVL.

This clonotype rates as large. This rearrangement joins TRBV27 to TRBJ1-2, with 7 bases lining up with TRBD1. CDR3 length equals 13 residues. Germline CDR1 is MNHEY and CDR2 is SMNVEV (reference sequence). J lost 7 bases, V lost 8 bases, and 10 bases had no gene match. In nucleotides, the CDR3 is TGTGCCAGCGCCACCGACAGGGAAGTTGGCTACACCTTC. It translates to CASATDREVGYTF.

This clonotype is deemed medium-sized. This chain links TRBV7-9 with TRBJ1-2, with TRBD1 identical over 9 bases. Per germline, CDR1 SEHNR and CDR2 FQNEAQ (reference sequence). This CDR3 spans 14 amino acids. V lost 5 bases and J lost 3; bases outside the gene matches: 4. CDR3 nucleotide sequence: TGTGCCAGCAGCCCAGGGGACAGGGACTATGGCTACACCTTC. Translating gives CASSPGDRDYGYTF.

Within the sample, this clonotype is medium-sized. The chain is built from TRBV7-8 and TRBJ2-6; no firm D call. Deletions cut 5 bases from V and 0 bases from J, with 11 bases between. CDR3 length: 16 amino acids. Germline CDR1 SGHVS, CDR2 FQNEAQ. The CDR3 sequence is CASSPLRNSGANVLTF. CDR3 sequence (DNA): TGTGCCAGCAGCCCGCTGCGGAACTCTGGGGCCAACGTCCTGACTTTC.

This clonotype is labeled medium-sized (0.01 to 0.1%). The chain recombines TRBV12-3 or TRBV12-4 with TRBJ2-5, with D unresolved. The V and J ends lost 2 bases and 2 bases respectively, with 12 bases between them. CDR3 length: 15 amino acids. The CDR3 coding sequence is TGTGCCAGCAGTTTATTAGGGCACAATCAAGAGACCCAGTACTTC. Protein product: CASSLLGHNQETQYF.

This clonotype is labeled as medium-sized. V is TRBV3-1 and J is TRBJ1-2; D not certain. Germline V lookup: CDR1 LGHDT, CDR2 YNNKEL (reference sequence). The CDR3 is 12 amino acids. V gave up 4 bases and J gave up 6 bases, with 9 bases separating them. Here the CDR3 DNA reads TGTGCCAGCAGCCGAGACGGTAATGGCTACACCTTC. Amino acid sequence: CASSRDGNGYTF.

This clonotype counts as medium-sized. The chain links TRBV4-1 to TRBJ1-1, with TRBD1 identical over 10 bases. CDR1 MGHRA and CDR2 YSYEKL come from the germline V gene. The CDR3 length is 18 residues. V trimming: 1 base; J trimming: 4 bases; junction bases outside the gene matches: 12. The CDR3 DNA sequence: TGCGCCAGCAGCCAAGGGACAAGGGACAGGGGTATTATCACTGAAGCTTTCTTT. It yields the protein CASSQGTRDRGIITEAFF.

This clonotype was found many times. The V gene is TRBV7-2, the J gene TRBJ2-3; D ambiguous. The germline gives CDR1 SGHTA, CDR2 FQGNSA. Trimming cost V 5 bases and J 5 bases, with 11 bases left between them. The CDR3 sequence is 13 residues long. In nucleotides, the CDR3 is TGTGCCAGCAGCCCGCAGAAAGGAGATACGCAGTATTTT. Translation gives CASSPQKGDTQYF.

This clonotype is labeled medium-sized. The chain joins TRBV7-2 to TRBJ2-7; TRBD2 aligns across 9 bases. The V gene end was trimmed by 2 bases and the J gene end by 2 bases; junction bases not matched to a gene: 4. The CDR3 spans 15 residues. Germline V lookup: CDR1 SGHTA, CDR2 FQGNSA. Here the CDR3 reads CASSLRRGGPYEQYF. DNA of the CDR3: TGTGCCAGCAGCTTACGGCGGGGGGGTCCCTACGAGCAGTACTTC.

This clonotype is deemed large. The rearrangement uses TRBV6-2 or TRBV6-3 and TRBJ2-3, with D perhaps TRBD2 (6 bases). Trimming pared 7 bases from V and 3 bases from J, leaving 11 bases between. This CDR3 has 13 residues. Germline CDR1 reads MNHEY; CDR2 reads SVGEGT. In DNA form, the CDR3 reads TGTGCCAGCACCCGGGACTTTACAGATACGCAGTATTTT. Its protein product is CASTRDFTDTQYF.

By frequency in the sample, this clonotype is medium-sized. The chain links TRBV20-1 to TRBJ1-4; tentative D call: TRBD1 (5 bases). Between the trimmed V and J ends, which lost 0 bases and 0 bases, there was a span of 11 bases. CDR3 length: 16 residues. CDR1 and CDR2 from the germline V gene are DFQATT and SNEGSKA (reference sequence). The CDR3 coding sequence is TGCAGTGCTAGAGACACTAAAGGGGCAACTAATGAAAAACTGTTTTTT. As protein: CSARDTKGATNEKLFF.

This clonotype is termed large (0.1 to 1%). The J gene is TRBJ1-1, the V gene TRBV7-2, with D possibly TRBD1 on 5 matching bases. Germline loops: CDR1 SGHTA, CDR2 FQGNSA. The V end was cut by 4 bases, the J end by 6 bases, with 15 bases between. The CDR3 covers 14 residues. In nucleotides, the CDR3 is TGTGCCAGCAGCTCCCGGGCCCTAGGGGCTGAAGCTTTCTTT. Protein sequence: CASSSRALGAEAFF.